These T cell receptor beta chains were read from a single sample in a study of T cell changes during pregnancy in multiple sclerosis. Generated by immunoSEQ multiplex PCR, the TCRdb table keeps only in-frame clones and is missing some. This table holds over 3,000 clones, about nine tenths found once. This specimen was CD8+ T cells from peripheral blood mononuclear cells, taken in the first trimester of pregnancy. The receptors stem from a female donor in good health, enrolled as a control in a pregnancy study. The CDR3 runs from the conserved cysteine through the conserved F or W.

j_gene | v_gene | CDR3aa
TRBJ2-1 | TRBV5-4 | CASSLVVVAGGSEEQFF
TRBJ1-2 | TRBV6-1 | CASSEDGEVYGYTF
TRBJ1-5 | TRBV2 | CASSEEQGSQPQHF
TRBJ2-1 | TRBV19 | CASSPGPGYNEQFF
TRBJ2-7 | TRBV19 | CASSPDTYEQYF
TRBJ2-1 | TRBV4-3 | CASSQDRDFSYNEQFF
TRBJ1-2 | TRBV27 | CASSPDRVYGYTF
TRBJ2-1 | TRBV5-1 | CASSLGGGSLPSSYNEQFF
TRBJ2-1 | TRBV7-9 | CASSLAGGLAGGREQFF
TRBJ2-1 | TRBV29-1 | CSLQDRDYNEQFF